This T cell receptor beta chain stems from a study of cytomegalovirus exposure and HLA in healthy donors. Study-level points and caveats: Most of the CMV-associated TCR beta chains (in a later analysis) appeared to be HLA-restricted.

In germline, CDR1 is SGHVS, CDR2 FNYEAQ. This CDR3 is built from 14 residues. The germline V and J ends were trimmed by 8 bases and 0 bases, with 12 bases remaining between them. Sampled while nominally healthy, donors likely had unrecorded immune exposures. About this clone itself: The target antigen is unknown.

13 Jbeta primers and 60 Vbeta primers were used for the PCR. Per the authors' pipeline: In a later analysis, the count reached some 83 million unique TCR beta chains, with about 12 million shared. Measured with immunoSEQ multiplex PCR; TCRdb has only the in-frame clones, and not every one. Clone size and the V and J calls come from that table; the DNA yielded D and trimming. Here the sample spans tens of thousands of clones, approximately 64% being singletons. This chain joins TRBV7-6 and TRBJ2-3; unclear D gene. The clonotype originates from a woman aged 45-65 years in good health and CMV-seropositive. What was sequenced was PBMCs. The CDR3 sequence is CASSLFASTDTQYF. CDR3 nucleotides: TGTGCCAGCTCCCTTTTTGCGAGCACAGATACGCAGTATTTT.